The 25 T cell receptor beta chains below all came from one sample that was sequenced in a study of cytomegalovirus exposure and HLA in healthy donors. Both 60 Vbeta primers and 13 Jbeta primers went into the PCR. This table comes from immunoSEQ multiplex PCR, and its TCRdb copy is limited to in-frame clones, with some not included. This sample has 150,000 to 200,000 clones, with 79% found just once. Sequencing was performed on PBMCs. Every receptor here comes from a girl between 5 and 17 years old in good health and CMV-seropositive.

The J gene is TRBJ2-7, the V gene TRBV7-8; D ambiguous. Trimming left V 4 bases short and J 3 bases short, with 7 bases between. This CDR3 region has 12 residues. Per germline, CDR1 SGHVS and CDR2 FQNEAQ. The chain's CDR3 is CASSSGDYEQYF. The CDR3 DNA sequence: TGTGCCAGCAGCTCCGGAGACTACGAGCAGTACTTC.

CDR3 loop: CASSLGGGLYNEQFF. CDR3 DNA sequence: TGTGCCAGCAGCTTAGGCGGGGGCCTTTACAATGAGCAGTTCTTC. The chain employs TRBV7-2 and TRBJ2-1; maybe TRBD2 (7 bases). Per the germline V gene, CDR1 is SGHTA and CDR2 is FQGNSA. The CDR3 runs to 15 residues. With 1 base removed from V and 4 bases from J, the gap between germline ends came to 11 bases.

J is TRBJ2-7 and V is TRBV7-9; D is uncertain. V was trimmed by 1 base and J by 2 bases, leaving 12 bases between them. CDR3 length equals 15 residues. Germline CDR1 reads SEHNR; CDR2 reads FQNEAQ (reference sequence). CDR3 sequence (DNA): TGTGCCAGCAGCTTAGACCCCGTATTAGCCTACGAGCAGTACTTC. Translation: CASSLDPVLAYEQYF.

The chain is built from TRBV5-4 and TRBJ2-5; the match to TRBD2 covers 10 bases. The length of the CDR3 is 15 residues. Per germline, CDR1 SGHNT and CDR2 YYREEE (reference sequence). With 1 base clipped from V and 5 bases from J, the junction kept 5 bases outside the gene matches. The CDR3 is CASSLIAGGRETQYF. CDR3 sequence (DNA): TGTGCCAGCAGCTTGATAGCGGGGGGCCGGGAGACCCAGTACTTC.

This clone was observed a few times. The J gene is TRBJ2-5, the V gene TRBV10-2; 8 bases line up with TRBD2. The CDR3 spans 15 residues. In germline, CDR1 is WSHSY, CDR2 SAAADI. V lost 4 bases and J lost 4; bases outside the gene matches: 8. For the CDR3, the DNA is TGCGCCAGCAGTGGGGGGACTAGTCGGATAGAGACCCAGTACTTC. This codes for CASSGGTSRIETQYF.

The chain has TRBV2 and TRBJ2-3; 13 bases map to TRBD2. CDR3 size: 15 residues. V lost 10 bases to trimming and J lost 5 bases; unmatched junction nucleotides: 9. Germline values: CDR1 SNHLY, CDR2 FYNNEI. CDR3 bases: TGTGCCAACCGTGGGACTAGCGGGAATTTAGATACGCAGTATTTT. Its translation: CANRGTSGNLDTQYF. The full variable domain, completed using reference TRBV2 and TRBJ2-3, is EPEVTQTPSHQVTQMGQEVILRCVPISNHLYFYWYRQILGQKVEFLVSFYNNEISEKSEIFDDQFSVERPDGSNFTLKIRSTKLEDSAMYFCANRGTSGNLDTQYFGPGTRLTVL.

This chain connects TRBV18 to TRBJ1-6; 9 bases match TRBD1. Unmatched junction bases numbered 9, after V lost 3 bases and J lost 9 bases. Looked up from germline, CDR1 is KGHSH and CDR2 is LQKENI. The CDR3 loop spans 16 amino acids. The CDR3: CASSPSRSDRGSPLHF. Written as DNA, the CDR3 is TGTGCCAGCTCACCGTCCAGGTCGGACAGGGGTTCACCCCTCCACTTT.

V usage is TRBV13 and J usage is TRBJ1-4, with no clear D. CDR1 is PRHDT and CDR2 is FYEKMQ in the germline V gene (reference sequence). This CDR3 comprises 16 residues. The ends were cut back, 3 bases at V and 5 bases at J, with 16 bases in the middle. CDR3 loop: CASSFSTERKNEKLFF. As DNA, the CDR3 is TGTGCCAGCAGCTTCTCAACTGAGAGGAAGAATGAAAAACTGTTTTTT. Full variable domain (missing parts from reference TRBV13 and TRBJ1-4): AAGVIQSPRHLIKEKRETATLKCYPIPRHDTVYWYQQGPGQDPQFLISFYEKMQSDKGSIPDRFSAQQFSDYHSELNMSSLELGDSALYFCASSFSTERKNEKLFFGSGTQLSVL.

V usage is TRBV6-4 and J usage is TRBJ2-1, with 11 nucleotides matching TRBD1. Germline V gene data show CDR1 as MRHNA and CDR2 as SNTAGT. V shed 5 bases and J 2 bases; nucleotides not matched to a gene: 2. CDR3 length equals 15 residues. The CDR3: CASSWDRGTYNEQFF. The CDR3 DNA reads as TGTGCCAGCAGTTGGGACAGGGGGACCTACAATGAGCAGTTCTTC.

CDR3 protein: CASSSQGFPHVLTF. The CDR3 nucleotides are TGTGCCAGCAGTTCCCAGGGGTTCCCTCACGTCCTGACTTTC. The gene calls are TRBV27 and TRBJ2-6; D is possibly TRBD1 (6 bases). The germline gives CDR1 MNHEY, CDR2 SMNVEV (reference sequence). This CDR3 contains 14 residues. V was cut by 4 bases and J by 11 bases, with 15 bases left in between.

The chain couples TRBV5-4 to TRBJ1-6; D remains ambiguous. Germline CDR1 SGHNT, CDR2 YYREEE (reference sequence). The CDR3 loop spans 13 amino acids. V dropped 0 bases and J dropped 6 bases, with 4 bases sitting between them. CDR3 loop: CASSLGGNSPLHF. DNA for the CDR3: TGTGCCAGCAGCTTGGGAGGTAATTCACCCCTCCACTTT.

This clone was seen only a few times. This chain connects TRBV2 to TRBJ1-5, with D hard to call. CDR1 and CDR2 (germline): SNHLY, FYNNEI. V lost 2 bases and J lost 9, with 8 bases in between. This CDR3 spans 12 amino acids. CDR3 sequence: CASSELGRPQHF. The CDR3, as DNA: TGTGCCAGCAGTGAACTGGGCCGGCCCCAGCATTTT. Full variable domain (rest looked up from reference TRBV2 and TRBJ1-5): EPEVTQTPSHQVTQMGQEVILRCVPISNHLYFYWYRQILGQKVEFLVSFYNNEISEKSEIFDDQFSVERPDGSNFTLKIRSTKLEDSAMYFCASSELGRPQHFGDGTRLSIL.

The chain joins TRBV7-2 to TRBJ1-4, with TRBD1 identical over 7 bases. Germline V gene sequence: CDR1 SGHTA, CDR2 FQGNSA. This CDR3 contains 15 residues. J gave up 3 bases and V 6 bases, and 7 bases lay outside the gene matches. The CDR3 DNA follows: TGTGCCAGCAGTAAAGACAGGGCGGCTAATGAAAAACTGTTTTTT. Its translation: CASSKDRAANEKLFF.

The chain combines TRBV7-2 with TRBJ2-2; TRBD1 matches at 9 bases. Losses at the gene ends were 1 base for V and 9 bases for J; bases not matched to a gene: 6. This CDR3 is built from 15 residues. Germline V gene sequence: CDR1 SGHTA, CDR2 FQGNSA. CDR3 loop: CASSLGTGAGRELFF. CDR3 bases: TGTGCCAGCAGCTTAGGGACAGGGGCAGGGAGGGAGCTGTTTTTT.

The rearrangement joins TRBV18 to TRBJ2-5; D unclear. Germline V gene data show CDR1 as KGHSH and CDR2 as LQKENI. V was shortened by 6 bases and J by 2 bases, with 10 bases between the two germline ends. The length of the CDR3 is 13 residues. DNA for the CDR3: TGTGCCAGCTCCACGACTTATCAAGAGACCCAGTACTTC. It yields the protein CASSTTYQETQYF.

The genes are TRBV18 and TRBJ2-1, with D unclear. Trimming pared 3 bases from V and 6 bases from J, leaving 12 bases between. CDR3 length equals 14 residues. Germline values: CDR1 KGHSH, CDR2 LQKENI. The CDR3 protein is CASSPLETGNEQFF. The CDR3 bases are TGTGCCAGCTCACCGCTAGAGACGGGCAATGAGCAGTTCTTC. Combining the CDR3 with reference TRBV18 and TRBJ2-1 gives the whole variable domain NAGVMQNPRHLVRRRGQEARLRCSPMKGHSHVYWYRQLPEEGLKFMVYLQKENIIDESGMPKERFSAEFPKEGPSILRIQQVVRGDSAAYFCASSPLETGNEQFFGPGTRLTVL.

The rearrangement links TRBV6-5 to TRBJ2-1, with a weak D call TRBD1 (5 bases). CDR3 size: 15 residues. Between the trimmed V and J ends, which lost 7 bases and 1 base, there was a span of 14 bases. In germline, CDR1 is MNHEY, CDR2 SVGAGI. This CDR3 reads CASTQGWGSYNEQFF. The CDR3 DNA sequence: TGTGCCAGCACCCAGGGATGGGGATCCTACAATGAGCAGTTCTTC.

The rearrangement links TRBV19 to TRBJ1-2; TRBD1 matches 7 bases. Trimming took 4 bases from V and 1 from J; bases not matched to a gene: 9. Germline CDR1 and CDR2: LNHDA and SQIVND (reference sequence). The CDR3 consists of 16 residues. In DNA, the CDR3 is TGTGCCAGTAGTAAGGGGGCCCATAAGGATAACTATGGCTACACCTTC. Translation gives CASSKGAHKDNYGYTF.

V usage is TRBV10-2 and J usage is TRBJ2-7, with D perhaps matching TRBD1 (5 bases). Germline values: CDR1 WSHSY, CDR2 SAAADI. The CDR3 consists of 17 residues. Trimming took 2 bases from V and 0 from J, leaving 17 bases between them. The CDR3 bases are TGCGCCAGCAGTGAGGTTTCCAACAGGCGGATCTCCTACGAGCAGTACTTC. It translates to CASSEVSNRRISYEQYF.

The chain recombines TRBV7-2 with TRBJ2-3; TRBD1 aligns across 8 bases. After removal of 2 bases from V and 3 bases from J, the junction contained 4 bases not matched to a gene. Germline V CDR1 and CDR2: SGHTA, FQGNSA. This CDR3 contains 15 residues. The CDR3 coding sequence is TGTGCCAGCAGCTTAATAGGACAGGGAACAGATACGCAGTATTTT. Its translation is CASSLIGQGTDTQYF.

The V gene is TRBV13, the J gene TRBJ2-7, with 8 positions matching TRBD2. The germline gives CDR1 PRHDT, CDR2 FYEKMQ (reference sequence). The J segment lost 1 base and the V segment lost 0 bases, leaving 2 bases of the junction unmatched. The CDR3 runs 15 residues. The DNA for the CDR3 is TGTGCCAGCAGCTTAGGGAGCGGGGGTTCCTACGAGCAGTACTTC. Its translation: CASSLGSGGSYEQYF.

This chain links TRBV10-2 with TRBJ2-4; TRBD1 aligns across 8 bases. The junction had 2 bases not matched to a gene; V was cut back by 3 bases and J by 4 bases. This CDR3 contains 14 residues. Germline-derived CDR1 and CDR2 are WSHSY and SAAADI. The chain's CDR3 is CASSDRGRKNIQYF. DNA for the CDR3: TGCGCCAGCAGTGACAGGGGGCGTAAAAACATTCAGTACTTC.

The chain is built from TRBV7-2 and TRBJ2-1, with D tentatively TRBD1 (6 bases). CDR3 length: 11 residues. Germline values: CDR1 SGHTA, CDR2 FQGNSA. Trimming cost V 5 bases and J 15 bases, with 14 bases left between them. The CDR3 DNA sequence: TGTGCCAGCAGCAACAGGGCCCAATCGTTCTTC. This gives the protein CASSNRAQSFF.

The chain is built from TRBV9 and TRBJ2-3, with 7 bases lining up with TRBD2. Trimming cost V 4 bases and J 1 base; bases outside gene matches: 3. The germline gives CDR1 SGDLS, CDR2 YYNGEE. This CDR3 has 14 amino acids. CDR3 in amino acids: CASSIGGGTDTQYF. The CDR3 nucleotides read TGTGCCAGCAGCATTGGGGGGGGCACAGATACGCAGTATTTT.

This clone was seen a few times. The V call is TRBV2, the J call TRBJ2-1, with 11 nucleotides matching TRBD2. J gave up 4 bases and V 8 bases, and 13 bases lay outside the gene matches. Germline V lookup: CDR1 SNHLY, CDR2 FYNNEI. This CDR3 is built from 17 residues. The chain's CDR3 is CASLGVGLAGGYNEQFF. The DNA for the CDR3 is TGTGCCAGCTTGGGAGTAGGGCTAGCGGGGGGTTACAATGAGCAGTTCTTC.